This T cell receptor (beta chain) was sequenced during a study of post-analysis software for immune sequencing data. Points on this clonotype: Its antigen is not identified. At one boundary the junction diverges from the germline segment, which might be a read error.

Per germline, CDR1 SGHRS and CDR2 YFSETQ. This CDR3 contains 14 residues. Unique molecular identifiers tagged the TCR beta cDNA libraries. Between roughly 1 and 10 million T cells gave rise to roughly 0.5 million cDNA molecules. Each CDR3 protein gets one entry after TCRdb re-called the PCR reads with MiXCR. The top ten clones hold around 11% of a sample with almost 700,000 distinct CDR3 sequences, 59% of them seen once. General study findings and limits: There were five TRBV segments more frequent in patients than controls, and TRBV5-6, TRBV5-1 and TRBV20-1 were among them. Strong same-batch co-clustering of samples appeared with F measure clustering. Multiple sclerosis was associated with a significant reduction in normalized Chao1 diversity relative to controls.

The receptor was derived from a girl between 2 and 10 years old with multiple sclerosis. Sequences were obtained from blood. The chain combines TRBV5-1 with TRBJ2-7; tentatively, D is TRBD1 (5 bases). Near its end, the DNA agrees better with TRBJ2-5, so the J call may be wrong. CDR3 coding DNA: TGCGCCTGCAGCCGGCAGGCCCCAGGGGAGACCCAGTACTTC. Translated, it gives CACSRQAPGETQYF.